Below, 14 T cell receptor beta chains from the same sample are listed, as sequenced in a study of T cell repertoires in cytomegalovirus infection. TCRdb used MiXCR to reprocess the reads, holding one entry per CDR3 protein. Of around 300,000 distinct CDR3 sequences in the sample, more than 9% are singletons; the top ten hold around 4%. Material for sequencing was PBMCs. These receptors all stem from a human donor in good health (CMV status not recorded). Some clones in this sample may be carry-over from other donors' samples.

This clonotype occurred many times. The chain is built from TRBV5-6 and TRBJ1-2, with D hard to call. CDR1 and CDR2 (germline): SGHDT, YYEEEE. The CDR3 contains 14 residues. V was shortened by 2 bases and J by 4 bases, with 12 bases between the two germline ends. CDR3 protein: CASSFGRLFYGYTF. CDR3 nucleotides: TGTGCCAGCAGCTTTGGCAGGTTATTCTATGGCTACACCTTC.

This chain's CDR3 is CASSPLSAGGYEQYF. The DNA of the CDR3 is TGTGCCAGCAGCCCCTTGTCCGCGGGGGGATACGAGCAGTACTTC. This chain uses TRBV7-6 with TRBJ2-7; 8 nucleotides match TRBD2. Germline CDR1 and CDR2: SGHVS and FNYEAQ. The ends lost 5 bases at V and 4 bases at J; junction bases unmatched: 10. CDR3 size: 15 residues.

This clonotype was counted many times. The rearrangement links TRBV7-2 to TRBJ2-1, with 8 positions matching TRBD1. This CDR3 contains 14 residues. V lost 5 bases to trimming and J lost 7 bases; unmatched junction nucleotides: 7. CDR1 SGHTA and CDR2 FQGNSA come from the germline V gene. CDR3 loop: CASSPRTGWNEQFF. The CDR3 bases are TGTGCCAGCAGCCCGAGGACAGGGTGGAATGAGCAGTTCTTC.

In this sample, this clonotype turned up many times. This chain joins TRBV7-3 and TRBJ2-5; D call uncertain. V lost 6 bases, J lost 3 bases, and 11 bases lay in between. The CDR3 spans 13 residues. Germline lookup yields CDR1 SGHTA and CDR2 FQGTGA. The DNA for the CDR3 is TGTGCCAGCAGTCTTCGCCCAAAAGAGACCCAGTACTTC. Amino acids: CASSLRPKETQYF.

This clonotype was observed a few times. The V call is TRBV6-6, the J call TRBJ2-5; 7 positions agree with TRBD2. The CDR3 totals 15 residues. Germline CDR1 reads MNHNY; CDR2 reads SVGAGI (reference sequence). V trimming: 0 bases; J trimming: 0 bases; junction bases outside the gene matches: 1. The CDR3 is CASSYSGTNQETQYF. The CDR3 region has the DNA TGTGCCAGCAGTTACTCCGGGACTAACCAAGAGACCCAGTACTTC.

The chain employs TRBV15 and TRBJ2-7; TRBD2 agrees at 11 bases. J lost 2 bases, V lost 1 base, and 4 bases had no gene match. The germline V gene encodes CDR1 LNHNV and CDR2 YYDKDF (reference sequence). The CDR3 covers 16 residues. CDR3 coding DNA: TGTGCCACCAGCAGAGGCGCTAGCGGGGGGACCTACGAGCAGTACTTC. This translates into CATSRGASGGTYEQYF.

In its sample, this clonotype was seen many times. The chain links TRBV7-2 to TRBJ1-2, with TRBD1 matching over 7 bases. V lost 0 bases, J lost 4 bases, and 5 bases stayed unmatched. This CDR3 has 15 residues. CDR1 and CDR2 from the germline V gene are SGHTA and FQGNSA. The CDR3 protein is CASSLATRGTYGYTF. CDR3 DNA: TGTGCCAGCAGCTTAGCAACCAGGGGGACCTATGGCTACACCTTC.

At least ten counts were recorded for this clonotype. This sequence joins TRBV5-1 and TRBJ2-5; 14 positions match TRBD2. V gave up 3 bases and J gave up 6 bases; unmatched junction bases: 13. Germline CDR1 SGHRS, CDR2 YFSETQ. The CDR3 spans 18 residues. CDR3 residues: CASSWGTSGGEETQTQYF. CDR3 sequence (DNA): TGCGCCAGCAGCTGGGGGACTAGCGGGGGAGAGGAGACCCAGACCCAGTACTTC.

This clonotype was counted only a few times. The gene calls are TRBV20-1 and TRBJ1-4, with 9 bases that match TRBD1. CDR1 is DFQATT, CDR2 SNEGSKA, per germline (reference sequence). This CDR3 is built from 16 residues. The V segment lost 5 bases and the J segment 2 bases; nucleotides outside the gene matches: 9. CDR3 protein: CSALNRGRGTNEKLFF. For the CDR3, the DNA is TGCAGTGCTCTTAACAGGGGGCGAGGGACTAATGAAAAACTGTTTTTT.

V usage is TRBV20-1 and J usage is TRBJ2-7; 10 bases agree with TRBD1. This CDR3 has 13 amino acids. Germline values: CDR1 DFQATT, CDR2 SNEGSKA (reference sequence). V lost 8 bases and J lost 3; bases outside the gene matches: 7. The CDR3 reads CSLPGQGNYEQYF. The CDR3 bases are TGCAGTTTACCGGGACAGGGGAACTACGAGCAGTACTTC.

V and J are TRBV7-2 and TRBJ2-3, with D unresolved. With 4 bases removed from V and 0 bases from J, the gap between germline ends came to 14 bases. Germline lookup yields CDR1 SGHTA and CDR2 FQGNSA. The CDR3 totals 16 residues. DNA of the CDR3: TGTGCCAGCAGCTCCGAAGCCCGGCTTAGCACAGATACGCAGTATTTT. Translated: CASSSEARLSTDTQYF.

This rearrangement joins TRBV11-2 to TRBJ1-5; TRBD1 aligns across 7 bases. The CDR3 spans 15 residues. Germline CDR1 SGHAT, CDR2 FQNNGV. V shed 1 base and J 6 bases; nucleotides not matched to a gene: 6. The CDR3 coding sequence is TGTGCCAGCAGCTTAGGAGACAGGGTAGCTCAGCCCCAGCATTTT. This gives the protein CASSLGDRVAQPQHF.

This clonotype was seen a few times. The CDR3 region is CASSEGTVNNQPQHF. As DNA, the CDR3 is TGTGCCAGCAGTGAAGGGACAGTAAACAATCAGCCCCAGCATTTT. The genes are TRBV2 and TRBJ1-5, with D perhaps TRBD1 (6 bases). Trimming left V 1 base short and J 3 bases short, with 10 bases between. Per germline, CDR1 SNHLY and CDR2 FYNNEI. The CDR3 loop spans 15 amino acids.

The rearrangement links TRBV7-6 to TRBJ2-7; tentatively, D is TRBD1 or TRBD2 (5 bases each). The CDR3 sequence is 14 residues long. With 6 bases removed from V and 3 bases from J, the gap between germline ends came to 15 bases. Looked up from germline, CDR1 is SGHVS and CDR2 is FNYEAQ. The CDR3 coding sequence is TGTGCCAGCAGTCGACCGGGACCTGGCTACGAGCAGTACTTC. Residues: CASSRPGPGYEQYF.